A single T cell receptor (beta chain) is shown here with its context. Into CD45RA+ naive and CD45RA-negative memory subsets, the CD4+ cells were split. The sample is drawn from a study of shared clonotypes between healthy human individuals. Assay used: immunoSEQ multiplex PCR; TCRdb lists only in-frame clones, some missing. The top ten hold approximately 0.39% of the sample, which has roughly 2.2 million clones, less than 95% seen once. The sequencing input was naive CD4+ T cells from PBMCs. The subset: CD45RA+ positively selected. The TCR originated in a man younger than 35 in good health. Some clones in this sample may be carry-over from other donors' samples.

The CDR3 is CASSPPPGQGASGHYGYTF. CDR3 DNA: TGTGCCAGCTCACCACCGCCGGGACAGGGGGCTTCTGGGCACTATGGCTACACCTTC. The chain uses TRBV18 and TRBJ1-2; 12 nucleotides match TRBD1. The V gene end was trimmed by 0 bases and the J gene end by 3 bases; junction bases not matched to a gene: 11. CDR3 length equals 19 residues. Germline CDR1 and CDR2: KGHSH and LQKENI. The variable domain in full, with the rest retrieved from reference TRBV18 and TRBJ1-2, is NAGVMQNPRHLVRRRGQEARLRCSPMKGHSHVYWYRQLPEEGLKFMVYLQKENIIDESGMPKERFSAEFPKEGPSILRIQQVVRGDSAAYFCASSPPPGQGASGHYGYTFGSGTRLTVV.